Listed below are T cell receptor beta chains from one sample, sequenced in a study of PD-L1 blockade in urothelial cancer. TCRdb's table, derived via immunoSEQ multiplex PCR, lists solely in-frame clones and lacks some. The table has around 100,000 clones, under 85% seen once; the top ten hold approximately 2.4%. The sample was PBMCs, taken around atezolizumab (anti-PD-L1) treatment. The source is a man in his fifties or sixties with urothelial cancer. The CDR3 runs from the conserved cysteine through the conserved F or W. The D gene is left open where the match is weak. The listing skips clone size in some rows; elsewhere it reads once, few, many or a size class.

V gene	clone size	D gene	J gene	CDR3 protein	CDR3 DNA
TRBV15	.	.	TRBJ2-1	CATSRAFLTSPGEQFF	TGTGCCACCAGCAGAGCGTTTCTGACTAGTCCGGGTGAGCAGTTCTTC
TRBV19	.	.	TRBJ1-5	CASRYLSYSNQPQHF	TGTGCCAGTAGGTATCTAAGTTATAGCAATCAGCCCCAGCATTTT
TRBV2	.	.	TRBJ2-3	CASSANSPDTQYF	TGTGCCAGCAGTGCAAACAGCCCAGATACGCAGTATTTT
TRBV2	.	.	TRBJ1-4	CASSDSGSLEKLFF	TGTGCCAGCAGTGATTCGGGGAGTTTGGAAAAACTGTTTTTT
TRBV9	.	.	TRBJ2-2	CASSGVARTGELFF	TGTGCCAGCAGCGGCGTGGCCAGGACCGGGGAGCTGTTTTTT
TRBV7-3	.	TRBD2	TRBJ2-1	CASSSTLAGVAEQFF	TGTGCCAGCAGCTCGACGCTAGCGGGAGTGGCTGAGCAGTTCTTC
TRBV5-5	.	.	TRBJ1-4	CASSLGIRGNEKLFF	TGTGCCAGCAGCTTAGGGATTCGGGGAAATGAAAAACTGTTTTTT
TRBV28	.	TRBD1	TRBJ2-7	CASGQASPYEQYF	TGTGCCAGCGGACAGGCCTCACCCTACGAGCAGTACTTC
TRBV19	.	TRBD2	TRBJ2-1	CASSIGYSGSLNEQFF	TGTGCCAGTAGTATAGGTTATAGCGGGAGCCTCAATGAGCAGTTCTTC
TRBV7-9	.	TRBD1	TRBJ1-1	CASSLVTGPSEAFF	TGTGCCAGCAGCTTAGTGACAGGGCCCAGTGAAGCTTTCTTT
TRBV7-2	.	TRBD2	TRBJ2-1	CASSLSFRSAGAVGNEQFF	TGTGCCAGCAGCTTAAGTTTTCGTTCGGCGGGAGCTGTAGGAAATGAGCAGTTCTTC
TRBV6-5	.	.	TRBJ2-7	CASSGQSSYEQYF	TGTGCCAGCAGTGGACAGTCTTCCTACGAGCAGTACTTC
TRBV11-2	.	TRBD2	TRBJ2-2	CAGTSGNTGELFF	TGTGCCGGGACTAGCGGGAACACCGGGGAGCTGTTTTTT
TRBV7-6	.	.	TRBJ1-4	CASSLAREDEKLFF	TGTGCCAGCAGCTTAGCACGGGAGGATGAAAAACTGTTTTTT
TRBV9	.	.	TRBJ2-5	CASSVGQGLETQYF	TGTGCCAGCAGCGTAGGTCAGGGTCTTGAGACCCAGTACTTC
TRBV7-6	.	.	TRBJ2-3	CASSARDSGTQYF	TGTGCCAGCAGCGCCCGGGACTCAGGAACGCAGTATTTT
TRBV10-3	.	TRBD1	TRBJ1-1	CAIRDRAPEAFF	TGTGCCATCAGAGACAGGGCCCCTGAAGCTTTCTTT
TRBV18	.	TRBD1	TRBJ2-5	CASSDRQGRAQETQYF	TGTGCCAGCTCGGACCGACAGGGAAGGGCGCAAGAGACCCAGTACTTC
TRBV5-1	.	.	TRBJ1-1	CASSQNPGGLDTEAFF	TGCGCCAGCAGCCAAAACCCGGGGGGTCTCGACACTGAAGCTTTCTTT
TRBV7-2	.	.	TRBJ2-1	CASSFGSANNEQFF	TGTGCCAGCAGCTTTGGTAGCGCGAACAATGAGCAGTTCTTC
TRBV4-1	.	.	TRBJ1-5	CASSREGSNQPQHF	TGCGCCAGCAGCCGCGAGGGTAGCAATCAGCCCCAGCATTTT
TRBV27	.	.	TRBJ2-7	CASSSVVRPPYEQYF	TGTGCCAGCAGCAGCGTCGTTAGACCTCCCTACGAGCAGTACTTC
TRBV28	.	TRBD2	TRBJ2-2	CASITALRGSGSTTGELFF	TGTGCCAGCATTACAGCACTACGGGGTAGCGGGAGTACCACCGGGGAGCTGTTTTTT
TRBV7-8	.	.	TRBJ2-1	CASSFRGMSSYNEQFF	TGTGCCAGCAGCTTTCGGGGTATGAGCTCCTACAATGAGCAGTTCTTC
TRBV6-5	.	.	TRBJ2-7	CASSYRQGGYEQYF	TGTGCCAGCAGTTATCGGCAGGGCGGCTACGAGCAGTACTTC
TRBV11-2	.	.	TRBJ2-7	CASSLSRDIYEQYF	TGTGCCAGCAGCTTGTCCAGAGACATCTACGAGCAGTACTTC
TRBV7-3	.	.	TRBJ2-3	CASSLGSYTDTQYF	TGTGCCAGCAGCCTTGGGAGTTACACAGATACGCAGTATTTT
TRBV9	.	TRBD2	TRBJ2-5	CASSVGLAGVETQYF	TGTGCCAGCAGCGTAGGACTAGCGGGAGTTGAGACCCAGTACTTC
TRBV7-9	few	TRBD1	TRBJ1-5	CASSNSDRPNQPQHF	TGTGCCAGCAGCAATTCGGACAGGCCCAATCAGCCCCAGCATTTT
TRBV9	.	TRBD2	TRBJ2-3	CASSVEGGWGLAGEDTQYF	TGTGCCAGCAGCGTAGAGGGCGGGTGGGGACTAGCGGGAGAAGATACGCAGTATTTT
TRBV27	.	.	TRBJ2-7	CASSPKQGRFGYEQYF	TGTGCCAGCAGCCCAAAACAGGGTAGGTTCGGCTACGAGCAGTACTTC
TRBV7-9	once	TRBD2	TRBJ2-3	CASSSPSGITDTQYF	TGTGCCAGCAGCTCCCCTAGCGGAATCACAGATACGCAGTATTTT
TRBV9	.	TRBD1	TRBJ2-6	CASSTTGFGGANVLTF	TGTGCCAGCAGCACGACAGGGTTCGGAGGGGCCAACGTCCTGACTTTC
TRBV5-8	.	.	TRBJ2-6	CASSRSGRRLSGANVLTF	TGTGCCAGCAGCCGGAGCGGGCGCAGACTCTCTGGGGCCAACGTCCTGACTTTC
TRBV29-1	.	TRBD1	TRBJ1-1	CTVQGYTEAFF	TGCACCGTACAGGGGTACACTGAAGCTTTCTTT
TRBV28	.	TRBD1	TRBJ2-7	CASTSPGQGAYEQYF	TGTGCCAGCACCTCTCCGGGACAGGGGGCCTACGAGCAGTACTTC
TRBV5-1	.	.	TRBJ1-4	CASSLGSGTNEKLFF	TGCGCCAGCAGCTTGGGTAGTGGAACTAATGAAAAACTGTTTTTT
TRBV21-1	.	.	TRBJ2-3	CASSKAGGTQYF	TGTGCCAGCAGCAAAGCGGGAGGTACGCAGTATTTT
TRBV14	once	TRBD2	TRBJ2-1	CASSRGTSGNNNEQFF	TGTGCCAGCAGCCGTGGGACTAGCGGGAACAACAATGAGCAGTTCTTC
TRBV28	once	TRBD1	TRBJ1-1	CASRAGGTEAFF	TGTGCCAGCAGAGCAGGGGGGACTGAAGCTTTCTTT